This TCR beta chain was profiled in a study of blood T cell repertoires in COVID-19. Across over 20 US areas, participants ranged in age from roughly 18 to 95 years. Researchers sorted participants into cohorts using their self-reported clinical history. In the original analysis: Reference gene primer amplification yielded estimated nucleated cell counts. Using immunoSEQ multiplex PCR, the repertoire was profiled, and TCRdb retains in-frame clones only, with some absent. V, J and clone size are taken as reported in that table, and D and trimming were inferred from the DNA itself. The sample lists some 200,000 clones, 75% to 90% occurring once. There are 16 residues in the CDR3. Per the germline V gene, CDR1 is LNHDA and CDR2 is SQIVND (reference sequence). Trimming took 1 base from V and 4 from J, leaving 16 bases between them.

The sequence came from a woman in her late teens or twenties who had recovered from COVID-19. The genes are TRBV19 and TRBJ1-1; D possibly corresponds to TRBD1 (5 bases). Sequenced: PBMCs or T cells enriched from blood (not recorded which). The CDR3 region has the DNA TGTGCCAGTAGTATAGGGCGGGGGGAACCGAGCACTGAAGCTTTCTTT. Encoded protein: CASSIGRGEPSTEAFF.